These 20 T cell receptor beta chains originate from one sample sequenced in a study of blood T cell repertoires in COVID-19. Assay: immunoSEQ multiplex PCR; the TCRdb copy retains only in-frame clones and omits some. The data show about 52,000 clones, roughly 89% seen once. Sequencing input: peripheral blood. The source of these receptors is a man older than 75 with active or convalescent COVID-19.

The chain links TRBV21-1 to TRBJ2-3; the table's D call, TRBD2, was not checked against the DNA. TRBV21-1 is a pseudogene segment. The CDR3 runs 16 residues. The CDR3 here is CASSKGTSGGVDTQYF. The CDR3 DNA reads as TGTGCCAGCAGCAAAGGAACTAGCGGGGGAGTAGATACGCAGTATTTT.

The chain has TRBV9 and TRBJ2-1; the match to TRBD1 covers 7 bases. Germline V gives CDR1 SGDLS, CDR2 YYNGEE. Losses at the gene ends were 3 bases for V and 1 base for J; bases not matched to a gene: 7. This CDR3 region has 16 residues. CDR3 nucleotide sequence: TGTGCCAGCAGCGAGCTGACAGGGCTTTCCTACAATGAGCAGTTCTTC. Translation: CASSELTGLSYNEQFF.

V and J are TRBV5-6 and TRBJ1-4, with D perhaps TRBD1 (5 bases). V lost 2 bases, J lost 7 bases, and 12 bases lay in between. Looked up from germline, CDR1 is SGHDT and CDR2 is YYEEEE. The CDR3 consists of 14 residues. The CDR3 protein is CASSLAGLTEKLFF. CDR3 in DNA: TGTGCCAGCAGCTTAGCAGGGCTGACTGAAAAACTGTTTTTT.

This clone was seen only once. The rearrangement uses TRBV28 and TRBJ1-6, with D uncertain. Trimming pared 3 bases from V and 7 bases from J, leaving 7 bases between. CDR1 and CDR2 (germline): MDHEN, SYDVKM. The CDR3 is made up of 13 amino acids. The DNA for the CDR3 is TGTGCCAGCAGTTTGGACTTGAATTCACCCCTCCACTTT. This sequence encodes CASSLDLNSPLHF.

The chain combines TRBV7-8 with TRBJ2-1, with 14 bases identical to TRBD2. Per germline, CDR1 SGHVS and CDR2 FQNEAQ. This CDR3 is built from 17 residues. V gave up 5 bases and J gave up 1 base; unmatched junction bases: 4. CDR3 in DNA: TGTGCCAGCAGCCCGACTAGCGGGAGGGCTTCCTACAATGAGCAGTTCTTC. It codes for CASSPTSGRASYNEQFF.

The gene calls are TRBV28 and TRBJ1-4, with 8 bases matching TRBD1. The CDR3 length is 13 residues. The ends lost 3 bases at V and 9 bases at J; junction bases unmatched: 3. The germline CDR1 and CDR2 sequences are MDHEN and SYDVKM. CDR3 in DNA: TGTGCCAGCAGTTTGGGACAGGACCAAAAACTGTTTTTT. The encoded protein is CASSLGQDQKLFF.

V gene TRBV7-2 combines with J gene TRBJ2-7, with 10 bases matching TRBD2. The CDR3 covers 15 residues. The V gene's germline CDR1 is SGHTA and CDR2 FQGNSA. Trimming removed 4 bases from V and 3 bases from J; junction bases left unmatched: 6. The CDR3, as DNA: TGTGCCAGCAGCTCGCCGGGACTAGCGCTCTACGAGCAGTACTTC. The encoded protein is CASSSPGLALYEQYF.

The genes are TRBV27 and TRBJ2-7; weak D call: TRBD2 (6 bases). Deletions cut 0 bases from V and 3 bases from J, with 12 bases between. Germline-derived CDR1 and CDR2 are MNHEY and SMNVEV (reference sequence). The CDR3 is 15 amino acids. CDR3 in amino acids: CASSLSRTGVYEQYF. The CDR3 coding sequence is TGTGCCAGCAGTTTATCGAGGACGGGAGTCTACGAGCAGTACTTC.

This clone has a handful of counts. CDR3: CASSLLPITSGGRNTGELFF. DNA of the CDR3: TGTGCCAGCAGTTTATTACCCATTACCTCAGGGGGTCGAAACACCGGGGAGCTGTTTTTT. The chain combines TRBV27 with TRBJ2-2, with 7 bases fitting TRBD1. Germline values: CDR1 MNHEY, CDR2 SMNVEV (reference sequence). V lost 1 base, J lost 2 bases, and 16 bases stayed unmatched. The length of the CDR3 is 20 residues.

The chain's CDR3 is CASSLALGQGGDSPLHF. DNA for the CDR3: TGTGCCAGCAGCTTAGCCCTGGGACAGGGTGGGGATTCACCCCTCCACTTT. The rearrangement links TRBV7-8 to TRBJ1-6; TRBD1 matches at 9 bases. The CDR3 runs to 17 residues. Losses at the gene ends were 0 bases for V and 8 bases for J; bases not matched to a gene: 8. Germline V gene data show CDR1 as SGHVS and CDR2 as FQNEAQ.

The chain employs TRBV11-3 and TRBJ1-2; 7 nucleotides align to TRBD1. This CDR3 contains 13 residues. CDR1 is SGHNT and CDR2 is YENEEA in the germline V gene. J lost 6 bases, V lost 8 bases, and 9 bases had no gene match. The CDR3 loop reads CASSHPGTDGYTF. The CDR3, as DNA: TGTGCCAGCTCACATCCTGGGACAGATGGCTACACCTTC.

The chain is built from TRBV10-2 and TRBJ2-3, with D perhaps TRBD2 (7 bases). CDR1 and CDR2 from the germline V gene are WSHSY and SAAADI. CDR3 length: 14 amino acids. V lost 5 bases, J lost 2 bases, and 11 bases lay in between. CDR3 nucleotide sequence: TGCGCCAGCAGTAGGGGGACTATCACAGATACGCAGTATTTT. Translating it yields CASSRGTITDTQYF.

The chain has TRBV5-1 and TRBJ2-7; TRBD1 matches 10 bases. The CDR3 loop spans 17 amino acids. The V and J ends lost 1 base and 1 base, in that order; junction bases with no gene match: 8. Per germline, CDR1 SGHRS and CDR2 YFSETQ. Written as DNA, the CDR3 is TGCGCCAGCAGCTTGAAATCTGGGGACAGGGGATCCTACGAGCAGTACTTC. Translated: CASSLKSGDRGSYEQYF.

This clone was picked up one time. One junction end does not reproduce the germline sequence, and a read error may be involved. This chain connects TRBV30 to TRBJ2-3; 8 bases are shared with TRBD2. CDR3 length: 13 amino acids. Germline V gives CDR1 GTSNPN, CDR2 SVGIG (reference sequence). The DNA of the CDR3 is TGTGCCGGGAGACTAGCGCCTCTGGATACGCAGTATTTT. Translating it yields CAGRLAPLDTQYF. The variable domain in full, completed from reference TRBV30 and TRBJ2-3, reads SQTIHQWPATLVQPVGSPLSLECTVEGTSNPNLYWYRQAAGRGLQLLFYSVGIGQISSEVPQNLSASRPQDRQFILSSKKLLLSDSGFYLCAGRLAPLDTQYFGPGTRLTVL.

The rearrangement joins TRBV3-1 (or the pseudogene TRBV3-2) to TRBJ2-1; D gene unclear. The length of the CDR3 is 11 residues. Germline CDR1 is LGHDT and CDR2 is YNNKEL (reference sequence). V gave up 4 bases and J gave up 8 bases, with 6 bases separating them. As DNA, the CDR3 is TGTGCCAGCAGCCGATTAGATGAGCAGTTCTTC. The encoded protein is CASSRLDEQFF.

The chain carries TRBV7-6 and TRBJ2-7, with 12 bases identical to TRBD2. There are 20 residues in the CDR3. The V gene's germline CDR1 is SGHVS and CDR2 FNYEAQ. V shed 5 bases, J shed 2 bases, and the junction held 19 bases outside the gene matches. CDR3 DNA sequence: TGTGCCAGCAGCCGAAACCCGACTAGCGGGAGTAGAGGAGTTACCTACGAGCAGTACTTC. Its protein product is CASSRNPTSGSRGVTYEQYF.

This clone is a singleton in its sample. The rearrangement joins TRBV5-5 to TRBJ2-3, with 12 bases that match TRBD2. V trimming: 0 bases; J trimming: 5 bases; junction bases outside the gene matches: 1. Germline V gene sequence: CDR1 SGHKS, CDR2 YYEKEE (reference sequence). The CDR3 totals 15 residues. The CDR3 nucleotides read TGTGCCAGCAGCTTGGGACTAGCGGGAGAAGATACGCAGTATTTT. Its protein product is CASSLGLAGEDTQYF.

The chain joins TRBV29-1 to TRBJ1-1; weak D call: TRBD1 (5 bases). Germline-derived CDR1 and CDR2 are SQVTM and ANQGSEA. The CDR3 is made up of 13 amino acids. V was shortened by 7 bases and J by 3 bases, with 15 bases between the two germline ends. This CDR3 reads CSAATGADTEAFF. As DNA, the CDR3 is TGCAGCGCGGCAACAGGAGCTGACACTGAAGCTTTCTTT.

CDR3 bases: TGTGCCAGCAGTCGACGGAGCTCCTATAATTCACCCCTCCACTTT. It is translated as CASSRRSSYNSPLHF. The chain links TRBV6-2 or TRBV6-3 to TRBJ1-6; D is unresolved. Deletions cut 5 bases from V and 0 bases from J, with 8 bases between. Germline V gene data show CDR1 as MNHEY and CDR2 as SVGEGT. The CDR3 spans 15 residues.

This clone was picked up one time. The rearrangement uses TRBV27 and TRBJ2-7; 10 bases align to TRBD2. CDR3 length: 15 amino acids. CDR1 MNHEY and CDR2 SMNVEV come from the germline V gene (reference sequence). Germline trimming cut 3 bases from V and 5 bases from J; bases unmatched to any gene: 7. The CDR3 loop is CASSFSSGGENEQYF. CDR3 DNA: TGTGCCAGCAGTTTTTCTAGCGGGGGAGAGAACGAGCAGTACTTC.